This T cell receptor beta chain was observed in a study of glioma-infiltrating T cells after dendritic cell vaccination. The CDR3 has 14 amino acids. Germline CDR1 reads MNHNS; CDR2 reads SASEGT. V was cut by 5 bases and J by 1 base, with 12 bases left in between. This sample's time point: after dendritic cell vaccination, including at tumor progression/relapse. Note on this clone: Its antigen is as yet unknown.

Study-level points and caveats: Few patients contributed both blood and tumor specimens.

The PCR used 60 V beta and 13 J beta primers. Method: immunoSEQ multiplex PCR; TCRdb's copy keeps in-frame clones and lacks some. The sample contains around 92,000 clones, around 80% of which appear only once. The TCR originated in a human donor with glioblastoma. The source material was blood, sampled after dendritic cell vaccination. The gene calls are TRBV6-1 and TRBJ2-7, with a possible D match to TRBD2 (6 bases). The CDR3 region is CASSPDYQSYEQYF. The CDR3 region has the DNA TGTGCCAGCAGTCCGGACTACCAATCCTACGAGCAGTACTTC.